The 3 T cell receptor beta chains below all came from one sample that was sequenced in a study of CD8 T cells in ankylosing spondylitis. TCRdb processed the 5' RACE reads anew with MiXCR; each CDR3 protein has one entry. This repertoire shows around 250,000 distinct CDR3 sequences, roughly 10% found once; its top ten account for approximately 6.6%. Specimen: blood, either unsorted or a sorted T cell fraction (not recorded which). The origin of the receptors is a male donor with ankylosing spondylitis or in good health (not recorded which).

The CDR3 region is CATSAPGLLRELFF. DNA for the CDR3: TGTGCCACCAGTGCTCCGGGCCTTCTTCGGGAGCTGTTTTTT. This chain links TRBV24-1 with TRBJ2-2; D not resolved. The CDR3 has 14 amino acids. V was cut by 5 bases and J by 9 bases, with 15 bases left in between. Germline CDR1 is KGHDR and CDR2 is SFDVKD.

CDR3 amino acids: CSVEFGPVETQYF. CDR3 bases: TGCAGCGTTGAATTTGGGCCAGTCGAGACCCAGTACTTC. The genes are TRBV29-1 and TRBJ2-5; unclear D gene. The V gene's germline CDR1 is SQVTM and CDR2 ANQGSEA. The CDR3 has 13 residues. V was shortened by 2 bases and J by 5 bases, with 12 bases between the two germline ends.

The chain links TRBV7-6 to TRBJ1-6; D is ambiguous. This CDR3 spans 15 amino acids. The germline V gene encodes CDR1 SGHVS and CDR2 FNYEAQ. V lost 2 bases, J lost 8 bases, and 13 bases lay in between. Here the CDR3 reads CASSLSVRGDSPLHF. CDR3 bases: TGTGCCAGCAGCTTATCGGTCCGAGGTGATTCACCCCTCCACTTT.